Described below is a single T cell receptor beta chain sequence and its context. The data originate from a study of T cell changes during pregnancy in multiple sclerosis. Assay used: immunoSEQ multiplex PCR; TCRdb lists only in-frame clones, some missing. Among tens of thousands of clones listed, around 92% were seen once. Trimming removed 4 bases from V and 4 bases from J; junction bases left unmatched: 7. The germline V gene encodes CDR1 LNHDA and CDR2 SQIVND (reference sequence). This CDR3 has 15 amino acids. V usage is TRBV19 and J usage is TRBJ1-3; 7 bases agree with TRBD1. Specimen: peripheral blood, collected in the third trimester of pregnancy. This receptor was obtained from a female donor in good health, enrolled as a control in a pregnancy study. In nucleotides, the CDR3 is TGTGCCAGTAGTACCCGACAGGGATCCGGAAACACCATATATTTT. It translates to CASSTRQGSGNTIYF.